These 28 T cell receptor beta chains share one sample of origin, sequenced in a study of naive CD8 T cells in extremely preterm neonates. Extremely preterm births at about 23-27 weeks of gestation supplied the samples. Their specific antigens are unknown. Study-wide results and caveats: Relative to older groups, preterm infants had shorter, less trimmed CDR3s with fewer N additions.

Profiled with immunoSEQ multiplex PCR; TCRdb holds only in-frame clones, not every one. The table records a few thousand clones, roughly 96% of them present only once. Sequencing was carried out using naive CD8+ T cells from cord blood. These receptors were collected from a boy who was born preterm.

The chain recombines TRBV25-1 with TRBJ2-5; D is perhaps TRBD1 or TRBD2 (5 bases each). The end of the DNA is better explained by TRBJ2-7, so the J call may be wrong. CDR3 length: 13 amino acids. The germline V gene has CDR1 MGHDK and CDR2 SYGVNS. For the CDR3, the DNA is TGTGCCAGCAGTTGGGGACGGACCTACGAGCAGTACTTC. Its protein product is CASSWGRTYEQYF.

Comments on this clone: At one of its ends the junction is not consistent with the germline gene, which may arise from a read error. The chain recombines TRBV7-9 with TRBJ2-3; the match to TRBD2 covers 13 bases. CDR3 length: 13 amino acids. Germline lookup yields CDR1 SEHNR and CDR2 FQNEAQ (reference sequence). The CDR3 protein is CASSFTSGRVTDF. Here the CDR3 DNA reads TGTGCCAGCAGCTTCACTAGCGGGAGGGTCACCGATTTT.

This clone was seen only once. J is TRBJ1-1 and V is TRBV9; possibly TRBD1 for D (6 bases). The germline V gene has CDR1 SGDLS and CDR2 YYNGEE. The V end lost 0 bases, the J end lost 0 bases, and 6 bases lay between the germline ends. The CDR3 consists of 14 residues. The CDR3 loop is CASSVGTVNTEAFF. The CDR3 bases are TGTGCCAGCAGCGTAGGGACAGTGAACACTGAAGCTTTCTTT.

The rearrangement uses TRBV4-1 and TRBJ1-1; 7 nucleotides line up with TRBD1. CDR1 and CDR2 (germline): MGHRA, YSYEKL. The trim removed 1 base at V and 1 base at J, leaving 6 bases unmatched. CDR3 length: 16 amino acids. DNA of the CDR3: TGCGCCAGCAGCCAAGCGACAGGGAGGGAGAACACTGAAGCTTTCTTT. Protein product: CASSQATGRENTEAFF.

The rearrangement links TRBV9 to TRBJ1-1, with a possible D match to TRBD1 (6 bases). This CDR3 is 14 amino acids long. Deletions cut 2 bases from V and 4 bases from J, with 12 bases between. CDR1 and CDR2 from the germline V gene are SGDLS and YYNGEE. CDR3 coding DNA: TGTGCCAGCAGCGTTCACAGGGTTGGCACTGAAGCTTTCTTT. Amino acids: CASSVHRVGTEAFF.

The chain is built from TRBV27 and TRBJ2-1; TRBD2 agrees at 8 bases. The CDR3 sequence is 14 residues long. V gave up 5 bases and J gave up 0 bases; unmatched junction bases: 0. Per the germline V gene, CDR1 is MNHEY and CDR2 is SMNVEV (reference sequence). The CDR3 here is CASSSGSSYNEQFF. CDR3 nucleotide sequence: TGTGCCAGCAGTAGCGGGAGCTCCTACAATGAGCAGTTCTTC.

The chain joins TRBV7-2 to TRBJ2-7, with D maybe TRBD1 (5 bases). There are 14 residues in the CDR3. The germline V and J ends were trimmed by 3 bases and 4 bases, with 13 bases remaining between them. CDR1 is SGHTA and CDR2 is FQGNSA in the germline V gene. CDR3 sequence reads: CASSFPGMGYEQYF. The CDR3, as DNA: TGTGCCAGCAGCTTCCCAGGGATGGGATACGAGCAGTACTTC.

The V call is TRBV4-1, the J call TRBJ2-7, with 13 nucleotides matching TRBD2. Looked up from germline, CDR1 is MGHRA and CDR2 is YSYEKL. This CDR3 region has 14 residues. V shed 1 base, J shed 6 bases, and the junction held 0 bases outside the gene matches. This CDR3 is CASSQGTSGSEQYF. As DNA, the CDR3 is TGCGCCAGCAGCCAAGGGACTAGCGGGAGCGAGCAGTACTTC.

The chain is built from TRBV5-4 and TRBJ1-2; a possible D gene is TRBD1 (5 bases). V lost 0 bases to trimming and J lost 8 bases, with 11 bases between them. CDR3 length: 13 residues. Germline V gene data show CDR1 as SGHNT and CDR2 as YYREEE (reference sequence). The CDR3 region is CASSLGAEGGYTF. DNA of the CDR3: TGTGCCAGCAGCTTGGGGGCCGAGGGGGGCTACACCTTC.

The rearrangement uses TRBV27 and TRBJ2-1; TRBD2 matches at 9 bases. Germline V gene lookup returns CDR1 MNHEY and CDR2 SMNVEV (reference sequence). Unmatched junction bases numbered 1, after V lost 5 bases and J lost 2 bases. The CDR3 length is 14 residues. In DNA, the CDR3 is TGTGCCAGCAGTATAGCGGGAGCCTACAATGAGCAGTTCTTC. Translation: CASSIAGAYNEQFF.

The chain carries TRBV10-2 and TRBJ2-7; TRBD2 matches at 7 bases. The CDR3 is 16 residues long. The V gene's germline CDR1 is WSHSY and CDR2 SAAADI. V shed 7 bases and J 4 bases; nucleotides not matched to a gene: 16. CDR3 sequence: CASTGVLASGKYEQYF. The CDR3 DNA reads TGCGCCAGCACTGGAGTTCTGGCTAGCGGAAAATACGAGCAGTACTTC.

Note on this clone: Other DNA sequences in the sample encode the same CDR3. This chain links TRBV14 with TRBJ1-1; possible D gene TRBD1, 6 bases. The CDR3 totals 14 residues. The germline gives CDR1 SGHDN, CDR2 FVKESK. V shed 3 bases and J shed 1 base, with 9 bases lying between them. CDR3 sequence: CASSHPDRNTEAFF. DNA for the CDR3: TGTGCCAGCAGCCACCCGGACAGGAACACTGAAGCTTTCTTT.

The genes are TRBV6-5 and TRBJ2-4, with 7 bases lining up with TRBD1. The CDR3 has 11 residues. Germline V gene sequence: CDR1 MNHEY, CDR2 SVGAGI. V was clipped by 7 bases and J by 7 bases; unmatched bases: 1. CDR3 in DNA: TGTGCCAGCACGACAGGGAACATTCAGTACTTC. This sequence encodes CASTTGNIQYF.

The chain is built from TRBV9 and TRBJ2-3, with TRBD2 matching 8 bases. This CDR3 spans 14 amino acids. After removal of 2 bases from V and 4 bases from J, the junction contained 3 bases not matched to a gene. In germline, CDR1 is SGDLS, CDR2 YYNGEE. In nucleotides, the CDR3 is TGTGCCAGCAGCGTCAGGGGACTAGCAGATACGCAGTATTTT. This translates into CASSVRGLADTQYF.

This chain joins TRBV30 and TRBJ2-3, with D perhaps matching TRBD1 (6 bases). V lost 1 base and J 4 bases, leaving 6 bases between the germline ends. Germline V gene lookup returns CDR1 GTSNPN and CDR2 SVGIG (reference sequence). The CDR3 has 12 amino acids. The CDR3 loop reads CAWSDRADTQYF. In DNA form, the CDR3 reads TGTGCCTGGAGTGACAGGGCAGATACGCAGTATTTT.

In nucleotides, the CDR3 is TGCGCCAGCAGCGGGACCGCGAATACGCAGTATTTT. It yields the protein CASSGTANTQYF. V is TRBV4-1 and J is TRBJ2-3; D may correspond to TRBD1 or TRBD2 (5 bases each). CDR1 MGHRA and CDR2 YSYEKL come from the germline V gene. The ends were cut back, 5 bases at V and 7 bases at J, with 10 bases in the middle. This CDR3 region has 12 residues.

This chain connects TRBV27 to TRBJ1-6; a weak D match, TRBD1 (6 bases). Germline CDR1 reads MNHEY; CDR2 reads SMNVEV (reference sequence). The germline V and J ends were trimmed by 4 bases and 5 bases, with 6 bases remaining between them. The CDR3 is 13 amino acids. The CDR3 DNA sequence: TGTGCCAGCAGTTGGGGGCATAATTCACCCCTCCACTTT. It specifies CASSWGHNSPLHF.

The chain combines TRBV7-9 with TRBJ2-7; the match to TRBD2 covers 10 bases. V trimming: 5 bases; J trimming: 3 bases; junction bases outside the gene matches: 7. Per the germline V gene, CDR1 is SEHNR and CDR2 is FQNEAQ (reference sequence). The CDR3 loop spans 15 amino acids. The CDR3 sequence is CASSPRTSGFYEQYF. CDR3 in DNA: TGTGCCAGCAGCCCCCGGACTAGCGGATTCTACGAGCAGTACTTC.

The CDR3: CASSIAEPYEQYF. The CDR3 DNA sequence: TGTGCCAGTAGTATAGCGGAGCCTTACGAGCAGTACTTC. The chain couples TRBV19 to TRBJ2-7; D gene uncertain. The germline gives CDR1 LNHDA, CDR2 SQIVND (reference sequence). Trimming pared 1 base from V and 4 bases from J, leaving 8 bases between. The CDR3 runs 13 residues.

This chain uses TRBV7-6 with TRBJ1-1, with 7 bases matching TRBD1. V lost 4 bases, J lost 4 bases, and 0 bases stayed unmatched. Germline V gene data show CDR1 as SGHVS and CDR2 as FNYEAQ. The CDR3 totals 12 residues. The CDR3 nucleotides are TGTGCCAGCAGCTCAGGGGGCACTGAAGCTTTCTTT. Translated: CASSSGGTEAFF.

The chain couples TRBV28 to TRBJ1-5; no definite D call. This CDR3 comprises 15 residues. The V end was cut by 3 bases, the J end by 4 bases, with 13 bases between. Per germline, CDR1 MDHEN and CDR2 SYDVKM. CDR3 sequence: CASSFLPGLNQPQHF. As DNA, the CDR3 is TGTGCCAGCAGTTTCCTCCCCGGCCTAAATCAGCCCCAGCATTTT.

The chain combines TRBV6-1 with TRBJ2-7; 12 bases are a match to TRBD2. With V trimmed by 2 bases and J by 4 bases, 0 bases remained unmatched. The CDR3 extends over 14 amino acids. Germline CDR1 is MNHNS and CDR2 is SASEGT. The CDR3 sequence: CASSELAGGYEQYF. The CDR3 bases are TGTGCCAGCAGTGAACTAGCGGGAGGGTACGAGCAGTACTTC.

The rearrangement links TRBV14 to TRBJ1-3; 7 positions agree with TRBD1. Germline V gene sequence: CDR1 SGHDN, CDR2 FVKESK. V lost 0 bases, J lost 4 bases, and 9 bases stayed unmatched. This CDR3 is built from 17 residues. The CDR3 loop reads CASSQDEEGAKGNTIYF. The DNA for the CDR3 is TGTGCCAGCAGCCAAGATGAGGAGGGGGCTAAAGGAAACACCATATATTTT. Together with reference TRBV14 and TRBJ1-3, the CDR3 gives the full variable domain: EAGVTQFPSHSVIEKGQTVTLRCDPISGHDNLYWYRRVMGKEIKFLLHFVKESKQDESGMPNNRFLAERTGGTYSTLKVQPAELEDSGVYFCASSQDEEGAKGNTIYFGEGSWLTVV.

This clone was counted once. V and J are TRBV5-6 and TRBJ2-7; D not certain. Trimming shortened V by 3 bases and J by 3 bases, and 4 bases separated the two germline ends. Per the germline V gene, CDR1 is SGHDT and CDR2 is YYEEEE. The CDR3 totals 11 residues. CDR3 sequence reads: CASSSYYEQYF. The CDR3 DNA follows: TGTGCCAGCAGCTCCTACTACGAGCAGTACTTC.

The rearrangement links TRBV5-8 to TRBJ2-6, with unresolved D. Germline V gene lookup returns CDR1 SGHTS and CDR2 YDEGEE. The CDR3 has 17 amino acids. Trimming left V 7 bases short and J 14 bases short, with 31 bases between. The CDR3 reads CASVYPHPTKSGQLLTF. The CDR3, as DNA: TGTGCCAGCGTCTACCCTCATCCCACAAAGTCGGGCCAACTCCTGACTTTC.

The gene calls are TRBV9 and TRBJ2-2; D is uncertain. Germline V CDR1 and CDR2: SGDLS, YYNGEE. The CDR3 has 14 amino acids. Trimming stripped 4 bases from V and 1 base from J, with 8 bases between. Written as DNA, the CDR3 is TGTGCCAGCAGCCCGCGACAGAACACCGGGGAGCTGTTTTTT. It translates to CASSPRQNTGELFF.

The chain recombines TRBV18 with TRBJ2-7, with TRBD1 matching 7 bases. This CDR3 is built from 14 residues. Trimming at V came to 3 bases and at J to 1 base, leaving 3 bases not matched to a gene. Per germline, CDR1 KGHSH and CDR2 LQKENI. CDR3 sequence (DNA): TGTGCCAGCTCACCCGACAGGGTATCCTACGAGCAGTACTTC. Translating it yields CASSPDRVSYEQYF.

This rearrangement joins TRBV5-1 to TRBJ2-1, with TRBD2 as a possible D gene (6 bases). CDR1 SGHRS and CDR2 YFSETQ come from the germline V gene. V was cut by 2 bases and J by 0 bases, with 6 bases left in between. The CDR3 contains 14 residues. In DNA, the CDR3 is TGCGCCAGCAGCTTAGCGGGCTCCTACAATGAGCAGTTCTTC. Translating gives CASSLAGSYNEQFF.